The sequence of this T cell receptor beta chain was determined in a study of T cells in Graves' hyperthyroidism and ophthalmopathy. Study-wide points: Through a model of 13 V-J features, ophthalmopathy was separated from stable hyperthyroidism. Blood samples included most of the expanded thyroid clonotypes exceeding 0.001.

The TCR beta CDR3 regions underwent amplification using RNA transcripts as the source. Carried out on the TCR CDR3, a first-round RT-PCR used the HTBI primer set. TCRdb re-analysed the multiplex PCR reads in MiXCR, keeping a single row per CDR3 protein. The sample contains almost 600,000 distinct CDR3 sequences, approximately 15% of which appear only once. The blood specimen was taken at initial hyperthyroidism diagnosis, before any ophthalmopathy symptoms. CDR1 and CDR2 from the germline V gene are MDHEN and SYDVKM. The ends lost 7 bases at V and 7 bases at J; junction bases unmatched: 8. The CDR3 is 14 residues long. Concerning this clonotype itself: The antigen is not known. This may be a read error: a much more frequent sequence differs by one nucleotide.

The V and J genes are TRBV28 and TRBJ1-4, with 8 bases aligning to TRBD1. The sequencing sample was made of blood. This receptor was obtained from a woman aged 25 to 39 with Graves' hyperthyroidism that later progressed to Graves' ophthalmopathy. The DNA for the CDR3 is TGTGCCAGCACTTCGCCACAGGGGGGTGAAAAACTGTTTTTT. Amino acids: CASTSPQGGEKLFF.